This T cell receptor (beta chain) appears in the sequencing data of a study of CD8+ T cells in alopecia areata. Study at large: Among treated patients, oral tofacitinib was administered at 5 to 10 mg twice daily.

Study results and caveats: Normal scalp showed lower clonality than lesional scalp, especially alopecia totalis/universalis. Tissue-resident alphabeta T cells belonging to normal skin likewise get sequenced within scalp specimens.

Once RNA had been extracted, it was reverse transcribed into cDNA to act as the sequencing template. Profiling relied on immunoSEQ multiplex PCR, and the TCRdb table lists in-frame clones only, not all of them. The sample lists about 160,000 clones, around 87% occurring once. CD4+ and CD8+ T cells were sorted from PBMCs. By frequency in the sample, this clone is medium-sized (0.01 to 0.1%). Its antigen remains unknown. The receptor was derived from a human donor with alopecia areata. The sequencing used CD8+ T cells sorted from blood, collected at week 0.

CDR3 sequence reads: CASSYRTGTNTEAFF. The DNA for the CDR3 is TGTGCCAGCAGCTACCGGACAGGGACGAACACTGAAGCTTTCTTT. The chain is built from TRBV7-9 and TRBJ1-1; the match to TRBD1 covers 8 bases. Germline V gene sequence: CDR1 SEHNR, CDR2 FQNEAQ (reference sequence). V lost 4 bases, J lost 1 base, and 5 bases stayed unmatched. The CDR3 consists of 15 residues.